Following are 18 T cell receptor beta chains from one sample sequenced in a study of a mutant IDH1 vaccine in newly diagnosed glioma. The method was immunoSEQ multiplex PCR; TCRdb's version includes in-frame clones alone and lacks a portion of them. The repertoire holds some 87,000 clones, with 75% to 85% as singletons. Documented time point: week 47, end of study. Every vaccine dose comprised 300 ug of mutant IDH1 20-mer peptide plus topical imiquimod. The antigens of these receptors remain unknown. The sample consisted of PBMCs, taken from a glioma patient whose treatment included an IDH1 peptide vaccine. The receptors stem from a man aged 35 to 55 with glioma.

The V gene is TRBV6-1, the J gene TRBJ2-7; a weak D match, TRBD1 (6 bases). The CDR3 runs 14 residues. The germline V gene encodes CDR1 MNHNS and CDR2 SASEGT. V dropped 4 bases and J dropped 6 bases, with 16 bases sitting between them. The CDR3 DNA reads TGTGCCAGCAGTGGACTTACAGGGTCAGGCGAGCAGTACTTC. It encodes CASSGLTGSGEQYF.

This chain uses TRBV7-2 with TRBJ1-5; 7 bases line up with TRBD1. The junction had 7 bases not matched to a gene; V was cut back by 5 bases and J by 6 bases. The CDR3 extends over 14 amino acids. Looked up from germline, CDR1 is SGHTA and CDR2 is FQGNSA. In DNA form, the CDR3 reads TGTGCCAGCAGCCCAGTAGCAGGGGGTCAGCCCCAGCATTTT. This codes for CASSPVAGGQPQHF. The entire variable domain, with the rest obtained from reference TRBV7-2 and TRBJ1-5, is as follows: GAGVSQSPSNKVTEKGKDVELRCDPISGHTALYWYRQSLGQGLEFLIYFQGNSAPDKSGLPSDRFSAERTGGSVSTLTIQRTQQEDSAVYLCASSPVAGGQPQHFGDGTRLSIL.

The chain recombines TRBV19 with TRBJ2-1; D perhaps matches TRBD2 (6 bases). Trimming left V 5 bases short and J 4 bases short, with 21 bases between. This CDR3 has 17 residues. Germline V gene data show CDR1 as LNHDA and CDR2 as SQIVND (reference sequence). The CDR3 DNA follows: TGTGCCAGTAGTCTATCAGGAGGGCCTTTCTTGTACAATGAGCAGTTCTTC. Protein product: CASSLSGGPFLYNEQFF.

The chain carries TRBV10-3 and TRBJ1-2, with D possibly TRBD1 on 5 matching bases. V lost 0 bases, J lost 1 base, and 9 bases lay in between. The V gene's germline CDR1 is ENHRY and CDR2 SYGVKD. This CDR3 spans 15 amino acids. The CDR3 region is CAISESAGRNYGYTF. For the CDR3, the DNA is TGTGCCATCAGTGAGTCAGCAGGGCGTAACTATGGCTACACCTTC.

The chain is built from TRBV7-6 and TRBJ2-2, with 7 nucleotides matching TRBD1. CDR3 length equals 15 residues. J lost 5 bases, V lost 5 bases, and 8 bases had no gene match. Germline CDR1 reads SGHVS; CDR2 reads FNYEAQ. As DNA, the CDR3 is TGTGCCAGCAGCGCGCAACAGGGGATAACCGGGGAGCTGTTTTTT. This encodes CASSAQQGITGELFF.

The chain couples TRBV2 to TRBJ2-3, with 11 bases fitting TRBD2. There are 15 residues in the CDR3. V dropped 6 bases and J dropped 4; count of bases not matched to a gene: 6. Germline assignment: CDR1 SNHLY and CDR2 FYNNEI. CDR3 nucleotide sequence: TGTGCCAGCAGACCATTAGCGGGGGGGCCAGATACGCAGTATTTT. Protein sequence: CASRPLAGGPDTQYF. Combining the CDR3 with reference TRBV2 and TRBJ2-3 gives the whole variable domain EPEVTQTPSHQVTQMGQEVILRCVPISNHLYFYWYRQILGQKVEFLVSFYNNEISEKSEIFDDQFSVERPDGSNFTLKIRSTKLEDSAMYFCASRPLAGGPDTQYFGPGTRLTVL.

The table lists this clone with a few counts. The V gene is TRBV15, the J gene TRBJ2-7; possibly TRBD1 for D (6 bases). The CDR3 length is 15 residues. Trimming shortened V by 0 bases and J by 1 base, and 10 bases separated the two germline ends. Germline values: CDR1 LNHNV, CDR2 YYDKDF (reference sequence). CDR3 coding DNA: TGTGCCACCAGCAGAGAGGGGGCGCCTTCCTACGAGCAGTACTTC. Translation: CATSREGAPSYEQYF.

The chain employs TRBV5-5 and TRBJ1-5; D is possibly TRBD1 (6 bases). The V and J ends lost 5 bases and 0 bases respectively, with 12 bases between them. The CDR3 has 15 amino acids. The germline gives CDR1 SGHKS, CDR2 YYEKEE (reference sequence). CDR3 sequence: CASRRTVNSNQPQHF. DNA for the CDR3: TGTGCCAGCAGGCGGACAGTCAATAGCAATCAGCCCCAGCATTTT.

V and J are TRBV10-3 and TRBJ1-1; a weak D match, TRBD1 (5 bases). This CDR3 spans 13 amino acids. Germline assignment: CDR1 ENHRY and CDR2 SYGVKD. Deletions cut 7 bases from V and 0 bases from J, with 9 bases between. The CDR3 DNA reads TGTGCCATCATGGGGGAGATGAACACTGAAGCTTTCTTT. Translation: CAIMGEMNTEAFF.

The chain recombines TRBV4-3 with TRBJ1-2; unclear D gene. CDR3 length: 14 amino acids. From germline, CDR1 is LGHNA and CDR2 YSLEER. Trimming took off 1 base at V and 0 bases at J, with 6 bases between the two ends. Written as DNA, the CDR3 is TGCGCCAGCAGCCAAGCGGCGACTAACTATGGCTACACCTTC. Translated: CASSQAATNYGYTF.

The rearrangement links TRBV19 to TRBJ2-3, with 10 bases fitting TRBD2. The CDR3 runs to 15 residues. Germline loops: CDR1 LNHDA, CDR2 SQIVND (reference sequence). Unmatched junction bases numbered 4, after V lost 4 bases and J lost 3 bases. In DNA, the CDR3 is TGTGCCAGTAGTACGGGACTAGCGATGACAGATACGCAGTATTTT. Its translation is CASSTGLAMTDTQYF.

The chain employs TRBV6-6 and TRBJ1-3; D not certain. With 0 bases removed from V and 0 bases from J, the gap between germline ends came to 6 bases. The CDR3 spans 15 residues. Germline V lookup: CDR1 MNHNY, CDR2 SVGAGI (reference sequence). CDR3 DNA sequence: TGTGCCAGCAGTTACTCAACCTTCTCTGGAAACACCATATATTTT. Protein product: CASSYSTFSGNTIYF.

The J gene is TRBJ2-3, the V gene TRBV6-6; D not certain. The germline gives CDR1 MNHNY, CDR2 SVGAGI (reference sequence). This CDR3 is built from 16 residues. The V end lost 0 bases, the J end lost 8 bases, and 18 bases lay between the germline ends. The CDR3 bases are TGTGCCAGCAGTTACTCGGCGGCGGATAATTCGGGTACGCAGTATTTT. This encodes CASSYSAADNSGTQYF.

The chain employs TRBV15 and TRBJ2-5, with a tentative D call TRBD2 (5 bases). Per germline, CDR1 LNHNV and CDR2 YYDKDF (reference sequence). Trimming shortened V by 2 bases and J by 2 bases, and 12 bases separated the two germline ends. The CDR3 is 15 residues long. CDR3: CATSRLAGPQETQYF. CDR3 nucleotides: TGTGCCACCAGCAGACTCGCGGGCCCTCAAGAGACCCAGTACTTC. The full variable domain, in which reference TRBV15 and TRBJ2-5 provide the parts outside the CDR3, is DAMVIQNPRYQVTQFGKPVTLSCSQTLNHNVMYWYQQKSSQAPKLLFHYYDKDFNNEADTPDNFQSRRPNTSFCFLDIRSPGLGDTAMYLCATSRLAGPQETQYFGPGTRLLVL.

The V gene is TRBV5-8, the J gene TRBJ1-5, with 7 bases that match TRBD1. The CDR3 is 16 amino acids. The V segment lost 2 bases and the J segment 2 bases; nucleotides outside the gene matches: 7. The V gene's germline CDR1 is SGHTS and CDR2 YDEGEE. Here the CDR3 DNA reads TGTGCCAGCAGCTTTGGAGACAGGGCTGGCAATCAGCCCCAGCATTTT. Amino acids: CASSFGDRAGNQPQHF.

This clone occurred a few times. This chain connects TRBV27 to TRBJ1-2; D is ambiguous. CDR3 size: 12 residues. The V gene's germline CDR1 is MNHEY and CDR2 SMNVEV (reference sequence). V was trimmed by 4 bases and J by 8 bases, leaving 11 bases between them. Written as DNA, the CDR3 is TGTGCCAGCAGTTCCTCTCAAGCCGGCTACACCTTC. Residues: CASSSSQAGYTF.

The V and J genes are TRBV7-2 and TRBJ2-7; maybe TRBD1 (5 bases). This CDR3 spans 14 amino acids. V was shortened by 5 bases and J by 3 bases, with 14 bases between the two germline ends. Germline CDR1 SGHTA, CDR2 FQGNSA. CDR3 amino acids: CASSLDSKFYEQYF. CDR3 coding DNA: TGTGCCAGCAGCCTTGACAGTAAATTCTACGAGCAGTACTTC.

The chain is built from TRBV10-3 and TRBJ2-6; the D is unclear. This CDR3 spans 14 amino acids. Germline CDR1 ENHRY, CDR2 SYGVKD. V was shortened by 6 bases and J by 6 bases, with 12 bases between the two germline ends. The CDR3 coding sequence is TGTGCCATCAGCTCACCACGAGAGGCCAACGTCCTGACTTTC. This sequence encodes CAISSPREANVLTF.